The 26 T cell receptor beta chains reported below all come from one sample, sequenced in a study of T-cell memory formation after mild COVID-19. TCRdb reprocessed the 5' RACE reads with MiXCR, giving one entry per CDR3 protein. The repertoire holds about 470,000 distinct CDR3 sequences, with approximately 23% as singletons. The sequencing input was PBMCs or a T cell subset sorted from them (not recorded which). These receptors came from an adult woman who had mild COVID-19 (a few samples of this study predate the infection). Cell type and time point are not known.

This clonotype has a handful of counts. CDR3 in amino acids: CASSYLNQPQHF. DNA for the CDR3: TGTGCCAGCAGTTACCTGAATCAGCCCCAGCATTTT. This chain links TRBV6-2 or TRBV6-3 with TRBJ1-5; no clear D gene. The CDR3 sequence is 12 residues long. CDR1 and CDR2 (germline): MNHEY, SVGEGT. V lost 2 bases and J lost 4, with 3 bases in between.

The chain links TRBV11-2 to TRBJ2-2, with D possibly being TRBD1 (5 bases). The CDR3 spans 13 residues. The germline V and J ends were trimmed by 5 bases and 6 bases, with 10 bases remaining between them. Germline lookup yields CDR1 SGHAT and CDR2 FQNNGV. The DNA for the CDR3 is TGTGCCAGCAGCCATGGACAAGCCGGGGAGCTGTTTTTT. Protein product: CASSHGQAGELFF. Variable domain in full (rest from reference TRBV11-2 and TRBJ2-2): EAGVAQSPRYKIIEKRQSVAFWCNPISGHATLYWYQQILGQGPKLLIQFQNNGVVDDSQLPKDRFSAERLKGVDSTLKIQPAKLEDSAVYLCASSHGQAGELFFGEGSRLTVL.

A few counts support this clonotype. This chain links TRBV7-2 with TRBJ1-5, with 8 bases lining up with TRBD1. The CDR3 loop spans 13 amino acids. Per germline, CDR1 SGHTA and CDR2 FQGNSA. Trimming cost V 5 bases and J 8 bases; bases outside gene matches: 5. For the CDR3, the DNA is TGTGCCAGCAGCCTCACAGGGGGGGAGCCCCAGCATTTT. As protein: CASSLTGGEPQHF.

This sequence joins TRBV11-2 and TRBJ2-3; no clear D. The V end was cut by 3 bases, the J end by 6 bases, with 19 bases between. The CDR3 has 16 amino acids. Germline V gene sequence: CDR1 SGHAT, CDR2 FQNNGV. The CDR3 DNA reads TGTGCCAGCAGCTTCCCTTTCTGGAGAAGTGCGGATACGCAGTATTTT. It codes for CASSFPFWRSADTQYF.

The table lists this clonotype with a count of one. CDR3 amino acids: CASSLSPGRKDGYTF. CDR3 bases: TGTGCCAGCAGTTTATCACCGGGAAGAAAGGATGGCTACACCTTC. This chain links TRBV12-3 or TRBV12-4 with TRBJ1-2; D gene unclear. The V end was cut by 2 bases, the J end by 6 bases, with 16 bases between. The CDR3 runs 15 residues.

This chain links TRBV10-3 with TRBJ1-2; no definite D call. Germline-derived CDR1 and CDR2 are ENHRY and SYGVKD. V was shortened by 3 bases and J by 0 bases, with 20 bases between the two germline ends. The CDR3 loop spans 18 amino acids. As DNA, the CDR3 is TGTGCCATCAGTGAATCGGCCATCGTGGAATGGGCTAACTATGGCTACACCTTC. It is translated as CAISESAIVEWANYGYTF.

The chain links TRBV29-1 to TRBJ2-7; 9 positions match TRBD2. CDR3 size: 13 residues. Germline CDR1 is SQVTM and CDR2 is ANQGSEA. V lost 3 bases to trimming and J lost 5 bases; unmatched junction nucleotides: 5. The CDR3 nucleotides are TGCAGCGTTGAGCGGGGGGGCTTTCACGAGCAGTACTTC. Translation gives CSVERGGFHEQYF.

The CDR3 sequence: CASSKQGEGTDTQYF. The CDR3 DNA reads TGTGCCAGCAGCAAACAGGGTGAGGGCACAGATACGCAGTATTTT. The V call is TRBV5-4, the J call TRBJ2-3, with a tentative D call TRBD1 (6 bases). Germline-derived CDR1 and CDR2 are SGHNT and YYREEE (reference sequence). V was trimmed by 4 bases and J by 1 base, leaving 13 bases between them. The CDR3 loop spans 15 amino acids.

The V and J genes are TRBV7-2 and TRBJ1-1; the D gene is possibly TRBD1 (5 bases). V shed 6 bases and J shed 4 bases, with 18 bases lying between them. CDR3 length: 15 residues. Germline V lookup: CDR1 SGHTA, CDR2 FQGNSA. The CDR3 nucleotides read TGTGCCAGCAGGACCTGGGCAGGGTTCGCCACTGAAGCTTTCTTT. Translation gives CASRTWAGFATEAFF.

The V and J genes are TRBV7-2 and TRBJ2-7; 7 bases line up with TRBD2. The ends lost 4 bases at V and 2 bases at J; junction bases unmatched: 11. The CDR3 covers 16 residues. Germline V gene sequence: CDR1 SGHTA, CDR2 FQGNSA. The CDR3 sequence: CASSSIVAGVTYEQYF. The CDR3 region has the DNA TGTGCCAGCAGCTCTATCGTGGCGGGAGTAACCTACGAGCAGTACTTC. Full variable domain (rest looked up from reference TRBV7-2 and TRBJ2-7): GAGVSQSPSNKVTEKGKDVELRCDPISGHTALYWYRQSLGQGLEFLIYFQGNSAPDKSGLPSDRFSAERTGGSVSTLTIQRTQQEDSAVYLCASSSIVAGVTYEQYFGPGTRLTVT.

This chain joins TRBV5-6 and TRBJ1-2; the D gene is possibly TRBD1 (5 bases). Trimming shortened V by 0 bases and J by 3 bases, and 9 bases separated the two germline ends. Germline lookup yields CDR1 SGHDT and CDR2 YYEEEE. The CDR3 is 14 residues long. DNA of the CDR3: TGTGCCAGCAGCTTGGAGTTCAGGGACTATGGCTACACCTTC. Protein: CASSLEFRDYGYTF.

The V gene is TRBV6-5, the J gene TRBJ1-2, with 8 bases that match TRBD1. Germline CDR1 reads MNHEY; CDR2 reads SVGAGI. There are 13 residues in the CDR3. V shed 10 bases, J shed 4 bases, and the junction held 8 bases outside the gene matches. The CDR3 sequence: CATQGAQSYGYTF. The DNA of the CDR3 is TGTGCCACCCAGGGGGCGCAGAGCTATGGCTACACCTTC.

This CDR3 is CASSRDRNEKLFF. CDR3 DNA: TGTGCCAGCTCACGGGATAGAAATGAAAAACTGTTTTTT. V usage is TRBV18 and J usage is TRBJ1-4, with D unresolved. V lost 4 bases, J lost 5 bases, and 8 bases lay in between. The V gene's germline CDR1 is KGHSH and CDR2 LQKENI. The CDR3 loop spans 13 amino acids. The full variable domain, in which reference TRBV18 and TRBJ1-4 provide the parts outside the CDR3, is NAGVMQNPRHLVRRRGQEARLRCSPMKGHSHVYWYRQLPEEGLKFMVYLQKENIIDESGMPKERFSAEFPKEGPSILRIQQVVRGDSAAYFCASSRDRNEKLFFGSGTQLSVL.

The chain links TRBV28 to TRBJ1-1, with D possibly TRBD1 on 6 matching bases. V lost 5 bases to trimming and J lost 1 base, with 17 bases between them. Germline V gene data show CDR1 as MDHEN and CDR2 as SYDVKM. The CDR3 consists of 16 residues. Here the CDR3 reads CASSPPIGGGNTEAFF. CDR3 in DNA: TGTGCCAGCAGTCCTCCCATAGGGGGAGGGAACACTGAAGCTTTCTTT.

A few counts support this clonotype. This CDR3 fails to terminate in the conserved phenylalanine or tryptophan, so it likely reflects a read error. It is unclear where the CDR3 begins or ends on the DNA, so no DNA is shown, and the CDR3 is as TCRdb lists it. The chain employs TRBV19 and TRBJ2-1; the table's D call, TRBD2, was not checked against the DNA. In germline, CDR1 is LNHDA, CDR2 SQIVND (reference sequence). The CDR3 is 14 residues long, counting both termini. The CDR3 reads CASSIRHQREGRRL.

This chain uses TRBV15 with TRBJ2-2; D unresolved. Germline CDR1 is LNHNV and CDR2 is YYDKDF (reference sequence). This CDR3 region has 12 residues. Trimming shortened V by 0 bases and J by 5 bases, and 1 base separated the two germline ends. DNA of the CDR3: TGTGCCACCAGCAGAGAGACCGGGGAGCTGTTTTTT. It specifies CATSRETGELFF.

The chain carries TRBV3-1 and TRBJ1-4, with D hard to call. Germline values: CDR1 LGHDT, CDR2 YNNKEL (reference sequence). The CDR3 loop spans 15 amino acids. The ends were cut back, 6 bases at V and 4 bases at J, with 15 bases in the middle. CDR3 bases: TGTGCCAGCAGGGGCAGGAAAGGATATAATGAAAAACTGTTTTTT. It is translated as CASRGRKGYNEKLFF.

This clonotype was seen only a few times. The chain links TRBV6-1 to TRBJ2-3, with 13 bases identical to TRBD2. Germline V lookup: CDR1 MNHNS, CDR2 SASEGT. Unmatched junction bases numbered 12, after V lost 6 bases and J lost 3 bases. The CDR3 has 18 amino acids. The CDR3 nucleotides read TGTGCCAGCAGCGGTACTAGCGGGAGGGCCTTTCGAACAGATACGCAGTATTTT. Translated: CASSGTSGRAFRTDTQYF.

The chain joins TRBV7-2 to TRBJ1-2; 9 bases are a match to TRBD1. The trim removed 6 bases at V and 8 bases at J, leaving 10 bases unmatched. Germline-derived CDR1 and CDR2 are SGHTA and FQGNSA. The CDR3 covers 14 residues. The CDR3 sequence: CASRRPGQGGGYTF. The DNA of the CDR3 is TGTGCCAGCAGGCGACCGGGACAGGGCGGGGGCTACACCTTC. Variable domain in full (rest from reference TRBV7-2 and TRBJ1-2): GAGVSQSPSNKVTEKGKDVELRCDPISGHTALYWYRQSLGQGLEFLIYFQGNSAPDKSGLPSDRFSAERTGGSVSTLTIQRTQQEDSAVYLCASRRPGQGGGYTFGSGTRLTVV.

The chain is built from TRBV5-1 and TRBJ2-5; no definite D call. Trimming pared 3 bases from V and 3 bases from J, leaving 18 bases between. CDR1 SGHRS and CDR2 YFSETQ come from the germline V gene. The CDR3 is 16 amino acids. CDR3: CASSWTQPRAEETQYF. The CDR3 region has the DNA TGCGCCAGCAGCTGGACCCAACCCCGGGCCGAAGAGACCCAGTACTTC.

V is TRBV12-3 or TRBV12-4 and J is TRBJ2-3; 8 nucleotides match TRBD1. The CDR3 loop spans 15 amino acids. Trimming at V came to 7 bases and at J to 3 bases, leaving 9 bases not matched to a gene. This CDR3 reads CASKARDRLTDTQYF. As DNA, the CDR3 is TGTGCCAGCAAAGCCCGGGACAGGCTTACAGATACGCAGTATTTT.

The chain is built from TRBV6-2 or TRBV6-3 and TRBJ2-7; 10 bases fit TRBD2. The germline V gene encodes CDR1 MNHEY and CDR2 SVGEGT. This CDR3 comprises 13 residues. With V trimmed by 6 bases and J by 6 bases, 5 bases remained unmatched. This chain's CDR3 is CASRGSGRGEQYF. CDR3 coding DNA: TGTGCCAGCAGAGGGAGCGGGAGGGGCGAGCAGTACTTC.

V usage is TRBV15 and J usage is TRBJ2-5, with D uncertain. V lost 0 bases and J lost 1, with 18 bases in between. Germline-derived CDR1 and CDR2 are LNHNV and YYDKDF (reference sequence). The CDR3 spans 18 residues. CDR3 nucleotide sequence: TGTGCCACCAGCAGAGATGGTTCGGGTTTGGCGGTCCAAGAGACCCAGTACTTC. As protein: CATSRDGSGLAVQETQYF.

The J gene is TRBJ2-5, the V gene TRBV2; 7 bases align to TRBD2. Germline CDR1 and CDR2: SNHLY and FYNNEI. Trimming at V came to 4 bases and at J to 5 bases, leaving 4 bases not matched to a gene. The CDR3 is 13 amino acids. CDR3 region: CASSGTRWETQYF. CDR3 DNA: TGTGCCAGCAGTGGGACTAGATGGGAGACCCAGTACTTC.

V and J are TRBV6-5 and TRBJ2-6; D gene uncertain. Trimming shortened V by 6 bases and J by 2 bases, and 11 bases separated the two germline ends. Germline V CDR1 and CDR2: MNHEY, SVGAGI. This CDR3 comprises 15 residues. CDR3 sequence: CASRDGQAGANVLTF. The DNA for the CDR3 is TGTGCCAGCAGGGACGGCCAGGCTGGGGCCAACGTCCTGACTTTC.

This clonotype was detected many times. The gene calls are TRBV20-1 and TRBJ2-5; D not resolved. The CDR3 length is 12 residues. Deletions cut 6 bases from V and 3 bases from J, with 11 bases between. The germline V gene has CDR1 DFQATT and CDR2 SNEGSKA (reference sequence). The CDR3 region has the DNA TGCAGTGCCCTTCATGGGAAAGAGACCCAGTACTTC. Protein product: CSALHGKETQYF.